The 10 T cell receptor beta chains given below trace back to one sample, sequenced in a study of blood T cell repertoires in COVID-19. Some clones are missing from TCRdb's copy, which holds only in-frame ones; the method was immunoSEQ multiplex PCR. The profile shows about 110,000 clones, 65% to 85% of them singletons. The source material was peripheral blood. The source is a woman aged 70 to 79 with acute or convalescent COVID-19.

The V gene is TRBV6-5, the J gene TRBJ1-2; D perhaps matches TRBD1 (5 bases). The ends were cut back, 5 bases at V and 3 bases at J, with 16 bases in the middle. Germline lookup yields CDR1 MNHEY and CDR2 SVGAGI. This CDR3 is built from 15 residues. Here the CDR3 DNA reads TGTGCCAGCAGTACGGACGGTTCGGGGGACTATGGCTACACCTTC. Its translation: CASSTDGSGDYGYTF.

The V call is TRBV29-1, the J call TRBJ1-1; D possibly corresponds to TRBD1 (6 bases). This CDR3 contains 13 residues. Trimming cost V 4 bases and J 9 bases, with 18 bases left between them. The germline V gene has CDR1 SQVTM and CDR2 ANQGSEA. The CDR3 is CSVGGQGLRKAFF. The CDR3 coding sequence is TGCAGCGTTGGGGGACAAGGCCTACGAAAAGCTTTCTTT.

This clone was recorded only once. V usage is TRBV24-1 and J usage is TRBJ2-3; D uncertain. Between the trimmed V and J ends, which lost 5 bases and 0 bases, there was a span of 14 bases. Germline lookup yields CDR1 KGHDR and CDR2 SFDVKD. CDR3 size: 16 residues. The CDR3 protein is CATSAKGGASTDTQYF. The CDR3 DNA sequence: TGTGCCACCAGTGCCAAAGGTGGAGCGAGCACAGATACGCAGTATTTT.

The CDR3 spells CASSSTDGAISGNTIYF. The DNA of the CDR3 is TGTGCCAGCAGCTCGACGGACGGTGCGATTTCGGGGAACACCATATATTTT. This chain joins TRBV2 and TRBJ1-3; D unresolved. The length of the CDR3 is 17 residues. The V end was cut by 6 bases, the J end by 7 bases, with 25 bases between. The germline V gene encodes CDR1 SNHLY and CDR2 FYNNEI. Using reference TRBV2 and TRBJ1-3 for the parts outside the CDR3, the full variable domain is EPEVTQTPSHQVTQMGQEVILRCVPISNHLYFYWYRQILGQKVEFLVSFYNNEISEKSEIFDDQFSVERPDGSNFTLKIRSTKLEDSAMYFCASSSTDGAISGNTIYFGEGSWLTVV.

This rearrangement joins TRBV4-2 to TRBJ2-3, with 8 nucleotides matching TRBD1. Germline V gene data show CDR1 as LGHNA and CDR2 as YNFKEQ. Trimming removed 2 bases from V and 0 bases from J; junction bases left unmatched: 7. This CDR3 spans 17 amino acids. CDR3 amino acids: CASSQNPGQVSTDTQYF. CDR3 nucleotides: TGTGCCAGCAGCCAAAATCCGGGACAGGTCAGCACAGATACGCAGTATTTT.

This chain joins TRBV19 and TRBJ2-2; TRBD2 agrees at 12 bases. This CDR3 is built from 18 residues. The junction had 5 bases not matched to a gene; V was cut back by 3 bases and J by 0 bases. CDR1 is LNHDA and CDR2 is SQIVND in the germline V gene (reference sequence). CDR3: CASSIPLAGGPNTGELFF. CDR3 nucleotide sequence: TGTGCCAGTAGTATCCCACTAGCGGGGGGCCCGAACACCGGGGAGCTGTTTTTT.

This chain joins TRBV6-6 and TRBJ2-3, with D possibly matching TRBD1 (5 bases). The V gene lost 0 bases and the J gene lost 0 bases, with 10 bases spanning the gap. Germline CDR1 MNHNY, CDR2 SVGAGI (reference sequence). The CDR3 totals 16 residues. CDR3 bases: TGTGCCAGCAGTTACTCGCGACAGTCGAGCACAGATACGCAGTATTTT. Amino acid sequence: CASSYSRQSSTDTQYF.

The chain uses TRBV2 and TRBJ2-1, with TRBD1 as a possible D gene (6 bases). The CDR3 is made up of 17 amino acids. CDR1 SNHLY and CDR2 FYNNEI come from the germline V gene. The V end lost 6 bases, the J end lost 6 bases, and 24 bases lay between the germline ends. The CDR3 nucleotides read TGTGCCAGCAGCCCTCCCCCCACAGGGAGTTTGGGCAATGAGCAGTTCTTC. Its protein product is CASSPPPTGSLGNEQFF.

This clone was counted once. The chain recombines TRBV10-3 with TRBJ2-1; TRBD1 matches 12 bases. J lost 8 bases, V lost 7 bases, and 9 bases had no gene match. The V gene's germline CDR1 is ENHRY and CDR2 SYGVKD. There are 15 residues in the CDR3. This CDR3 reads CAINSGTGGLDEQFF. The CDR3 bases are TGTGCCATCAACTCCGGGACAGGGGGCTTGGATGAGCAGTTCTTC.

This clone was seen just once. V is TRBV27 and J is TRBJ1-6; D is unclear. Germline V gives CDR1 MNHEY, CDR2 SMNVEV (reference sequence). CDR3 length: 12 residues. V dropped 3 bases and J dropped 10 bases, with 7 bases sitting between them. This CDR3 reads CASSFRQSPLHF. The CDR3 DNA follows: TGTGCCAGCAGTTTCCGACAATCACCCCTCCACTTT.